This entry lists 15 T cell receptor beta chains sequenced from one sample in a study of OX40 agonist ivuxolimab in advanced cancers. Libraries were prepared by immunoSEQ multiplex PCR; TCRdb keeps only in-frame clonotypes and omits some of them. The sample lists under 70,000 clones; around 84% were seen once. Specimen: CD4+ or CD8+ T cells sorted from blood, collected in a trial of the OX40 agonist ivuxolimab. These receptors were collected from an adult with an advanced solid tumor such as melanoma, head and neck, liver or kidney cancer.

V usage is TRBV30 and J usage is TRBJ2-5; D tentatively reads TRBD1 or TRBD2 (6 bases each). The V end lost 0 bases, the J end lost 1 base, and 9 bases lay between the germline ends. Germline CDR1 and CDR2: GTSNPN and SVGIG (reference sequence). This CDR3 spans 14 amino acids. The CDR3 sequence: CAWSVGGSQETQYF. Written as DNA, the CDR3 is TGTGCCTGGAGTGTAGGGGGGAGCCAAGAGACCCAGTACTTC. The whole variable domain, remainder taken from reference TRBV30 and TRBJ2-5, is SQTIHQWPATLVQPVGSPLSLECTVEGTSNPNLYWYRQAAGRGLQLLFYSVGIGQISSEVPQNLSASRPQDRQFILSSKKLLLSDSGFYLCAWSVGGSQETQYFGPGTRLLVL.

This CDR3 is CASSFVFRGGAGELFF. In DNA form, the CDR3 reads TGTGCCAGCAGCTTTGTGTTCCGGGGGGGGGCCGGGGAGCTGTTTTTT. This chain joins TRBV12-1 and TRBJ2-2; TRBD2 was called by the table and not checked on the DNA. TRBV12-1 is reported as a pseudogene. This CDR3 has 16 amino acids.

This sequence joins TRBV7-9 and TRBJ2-5, with D uncertain. V lost 2 bases, J lost 1 base, and 8 bases lay in between. The CDR3 is 14 amino acids. CDR1 is SEHNR, CDR2 FQNEAQ, per germline (reference sequence). CDR3 protein: CASSLRWTQETQYF. CDR3 DNA sequence: TGTGCCAGCAGCTTACGATGGACCCAAGAGACCCAGTACTTC. Based on the CDR3 plus reference TRBV7-9 and TRBJ2-5, the full variable domain is DTGVSQNPRHKITKRGQNVTFRCDPISEHNRLYWYRQTLGQGPEFLTYFQNEAQLEKSRLLSDRFSAERPKGSFSTLEIQRTEQGDSAMYLCASSLRWTQETQYFGPGTRLLVL.

In this sample, this clone turned up a few times. This chain uses TRBV28 with TRBJ2-1; D is ambiguous. The V end was cut by 2 bases, the J end by 5 bases, with 13 bases between. This CDR3 region has 15 residues. The V gene's germline CDR1 is MDHEN and CDR2 SYDVKM. The CDR3 loop reads CASSLHRRKHNEQFF. Here the CDR3 DNA reads TGTGCCAGCAGTTTACACCGACGTAAGCACAATGAGCAGTTCTTC.

The CDR3 sequence: CASSLRGTDTQYF. CDR3 nucleotides: TGTGCCAGCAGTTTACGGGGCACAGATACGCAGTATTTT. The rearrangement links TRBV27 to TRBJ2-3, with D unresolved. The V end lost 2 bases, the J end lost 1 base, and 4 bases lay between the germline ends. This CDR3 contains 13 residues. Germline assignment: CDR1 MNHEY and CDR2 SMNVEV (reference sequence).

The V gene is TRBV5-6, the J gene TRBJ2-3, with TRBD1 matching 8 bases. Germline CDR1 SGHDT, CDR2 YYEEEE. The V segment lost 4 bases and the J segment 1 base; nucleotides outside the gene matches: 8. The CDR3 is made up of 16 amino acids. CDR3 DNA: TGTGCCAGCAGCCCCTCGGGACAGGATCGCACAGATACGCAGTATTTT. Translation gives CASSPSGQDRTDTQYF. The full variable domain, rest sourced from reference TRBV5-6 and TRBJ2-3, is DAGVTQSPTHLIKTRGQQVTLRCSPKSGHDTVSWYQQALGQGPQFIFQYYEEEERQRGNFPDRFSGHQFPNYSSELNVNALLLGDSALYLCASSPSGQDRTDTQYFGPGTRLTVL.

The rearrangement links TRBV7-6 to TRBJ2-7, with 12 bases identical to TRBD2. Germline V gene lookup returns CDR1 SGHVS and CDR2 FNYEAQ. The CDR3 has 17 amino acids. The V and J ends lost 1 base and 3 bases, in that order; junction bases with no gene match: 7. In DNA, the CDR3 is TGTGCCAGCAGCTTAGACGGGGGACTAGCGGGCTACTACGAGCAGTACTTC. The encoded protein is CASSLDGGLAGYYEQYF. Full variable domain (missing parts from reference TRBV7-6 and TRBJ2-7): GAGVSQSPRYKVTKRGQDVALRCDPISGHVSLYWYRQALGQGPEFLTYFNYEAQQDKSGLPNDRFSAERPEGSISTLTIQRTEQRDSAMYRCASSLDGGLAGYYEQYFGPGTRLTVT.

The J gene is TRBJ2-7, the V gene TRBV5-8, with 7 bases lining up with TRBD1. Germline CDR1 is SGHTS and CDR2 is YDEGEE. The CDR3 consists of 15 residues. V was clipped by 4 bases and J by 4 bases; unmatched bases: 11. CDR3 bases: TGTGCCAGCAGCGATTGGGGCACAGGGGCGTACGAGCAGTACTTC. Translating gives CASSDWGTGAYEQYF.

Only a few counts were recorded for this clone. The V call is TRBV5-1, the J call TRBJ1-4; TRBD1 aligns across 9 bases. V was clipped by 2 bases and J by 4 bases; unmatched bases: 3. The germline CDR1 and CDR2 sequences are SGHRS and YFSETQ. The CDR3 spans 15 residues. The CDR3 protein is CASSLQGADNEKLFF. The CDR3 nucleotides read TGCGCCAGCAGCTTACAGGGGGCAGATAATGAAAAACTGTTTTTT.

The chain recombines TRBV10-3 with TRBJ2-3; D gene ambiguous. The CDR3 runs to 11 residues. V lost 3 bases and J 7 bases, leaving 5 bases between the germline ends. Looked up from germline, CDR1 is ENHRY and CDR2 is SYGVKD. The CDR3 loop is CAISDANTQYF. CDR3 bases: TGTGCCATCAGTGATGCTAATACGCAGTATTTT.

The chain links TRBV12-5 to TRBJ1-1, with D uncertain. Germline CDR1 and CDR2: LGHNT and FRNRAP. The V end was cut by 6 bases, the J end by 10 bases, with 18 bases between. The CDR3 consists of 13 residues. The CDR3 DNA reads as TGTGCTAGTGGCCCAGGAACCCTTAAGGTAGCTTTCTTT. Protein sequence: CASGPGTLKVAFF.

This clone turned up a few times. The chain recombines TRBV10-2 with TRBJ2-2; D not certain. Trimming removed 8 bases from V and 8 bases from J, with 6 bases in between. The CDR3 runs 10 residues. CDR1 WSHSY and CDR2 SAAADI come from the germline V gene. The CDR3 spells CASGWGELFF. The CDR3 coding sequence is TGCGCCAGCGGGTGGGGGGAGCTGTTTTTT.

This chain connects TRBV18 to TRBJ1-5; D gene unclear. Per germline, CDR1 KGHSH and CDR2 LQKENI. Trimming pared 1 base from V and 12 bases from J, leaving 13 bases between. The length of the CDR3 is 13 residues. The CDR3 is CASSPQTGEDQHF. Written as DNA, the CDR3 is TGTGCCAGCTCACCACAAACTGGGGAGGACCAGCATTTT.

This clone is a singleton in its sample. The chain joins TRBV9 to TRBJ2-1; 8 bases are a match to TRBD2. CDR3 length: 16 amino acids. J was trimmed by 0 bases and V by 2 bases; bases with no gene match: 4. Germline CDR1 and CDR2: SGDLS and YYNGEE. CDR3 protein: CASSVQGLVSYNEQFF. DNA for the CDR3: TGTGCCAGCAGCGTCCAGGGACTAGTCTCCTACAATGAGCAGTTCTTC.

The gene calls are TRBV5-1 and TRBJ2-5; 9 bases match TRBD1. The CDR3 loop spans 16 amino acids. V dropped 3 bases and J dropped 5; count of bases not matched to a gene: 11. Looked up from germline, CDR1 is SGHRS and CDR2 is YFSETQ. The CDR3 DNA is TGCGCCAGCAGCTGGCCACTGACAGGGGGACGGGAGACCCAGTACTTC. Protein: CASSWPLTGGRETQYF.